The clone carrying this TCR beta chain appeared once. This specimen belongs to a study of technical replicates of blood from several donors. The assay was immunoSEQ multiplex PCR, and TCRdb's table has in-frame clones only and misses some. The data contain about 69,000 clones, 88% of them seen just once; the ten biggest clones take up 3.5% to 5%. The sample comprised PBMCs. The sequence was obtained from a human donor in good health. Some clones in this sample may be carry-over from other donors' samples.

CDR3 region: CAWSPGGTIYGYTF. CDR3 nucleotides: TGTGCCTGGAGTCCCGGGGGGACCATCTATGGCTACACCTTC. J is TRBJ1-2 and V is TRBV30; possible D gene TRBD1, 5 bases. The CDR3 totals 14 residues. Trimming took 2 bases from V and 4 from J, leaving 14 bases between them. CDR1 is GTSNPN and CDR2 is SVGIG in the germline V gene (reference sequence). Complete variable domain (other parts from reference TRBV30 and TRBJ1-2): SQTIHQWPATLVQPVGSPLSLECTVEGTSNPNLYWYRQAAGRGLQLLFYSVGIGQISSEVPQNLSASRPQDRQFILSSKKLLLSDSGFYLCAWSPGGTIYGYTFGSGTRLTVV.